The 23 T cell receptor beta chains presented below share a single source sample, sequenced in a study of T cell repertoires in cytomegalovirus infection. Each CDR3 protein gets one entry after TCRdb re-called the reads with MiXCR. This repertoire shows approximately 170,000 distinct CDR3 sequences, about 15% found once; its top ten account for over 15%. Sample: CD8+ T cells from PBMCs. The receptors here all came from a human donor in good health (CMV status not recorded). Some clones in this sample may be carry-over from other donors' samples.

This clonotype appeared many times. The chain recombines TRBV7-8 with TRBJ2-5; D possibly corresponds to TRBD1 (6 bases). The germline gives CDR1 SGHVS, CDR2 FQNEAQ. This CDR3 contains 14 residues. Trimming pared 0 bases from V and 4 bases from J, leaving 9 bases between. CDR3 coding DNA: TGTGCCAGCAGCTTAGCGGGCAGGGGAGAGACCCAGTACTTC. This encodes CASSLAGRGETQYF.

The V and J genes are TRBV7-6 and TRBJ1-1; D not certain. The CDR3 runs 13 residues. Trimming cost V 1 base and J 1 base, with 4 bases left between them. The V gene's germline CDR1 is SGHVS and CDR2 FNYEAQ. The chain's CDR3 is CASSLDRNTEAFF. The CDR3, as DNA: TGTGCCAGCAGCTTAGACAGGAACACTGAAGCTTTCTTT.

This clonotype turned up a few times. This rearrangement joins TRBV20-1 to TRBJ1-2, with no clear D. Germline V gene data show CDR1 as DFQATT and CDR2 as SNEGSKA (reference sequence). The CDR3 extends over 13 amino acids. V lost 4 bases and J 0 bases, leaving 9 bases between the germline ends. The CDR3 sequence: CSATGRTNYGYTF. The CDR3 bases are TGCAGTGCTACGGGCCGTACTAACTATGGCTACACCTTC.

The chain has TRBV7-8 and TRBJ2-7; D not certain. This CDR3 has 15 residues. V lost 1 base to trimming and J lost 0 bases, with 10 bases between them. Germline lookup yields CDR1 SGHVS and CDR2 FQNEAQ. This CDR3 is CASSLEPVTSYEQYF. The CDR3 DNA follows: TGTGCCAGCAGCTTAGAACCGGTCACCTCCTACGAGCAGTACTTC. The full variable domain, with the rest looked up from reference TRBV7-8 and TRBJ2-7, is GAGVSQSPRYKVAKRGQDVALRCDPISGHVSLFWYQQALGQGPEFLTYFQNEAQLDKSGLPSDRFFAERPEGSVSTLKIQRTQQEDSAVYLCASSLEPVTSYEQYFGPGTRLTVT.

This clonotype was counted many times. The chain links TRBV7-9 to TRBJ1-5; the match to TRBD1 covers 9 bases. Germline V gives CDR1 SEHNR, CDR2 FQNEAQ (reference sequence). V trimming: 6 bases; J trimming: 4 bases; junction bases outside the gene matches: 4. The CDR3 length is 14 residues. This CDR3 reads CASSSGQGNQPQHF. In DNA, the CDR3 is TGTGCCAGCAGTTCCGGACAGGGGAATCAGCCCCAGCATTTT.

The gene calls are TRBV12-3 or TRBV12-4 and TRBJ2-2; the D gene is possibly TRBD1 (5 bases). Trimming took off 8 bases at V and 5 bases at J, with 9 bases between the two ends. The CDR3 sequence is 12 residues long. DNA for the CDR3: TGTGCCAGCCGGGCAGGGACCGGGGAGCTGTTTTTT. This codes for CASRAGTGELFF.

V is TRBV14 and J is TRBJ2-7; unclear D gene. The germline V and J ends were trimmed by 3 bases and 2 bases, with 11 bases remaining between them. This CDR3 region has 14 residues. The germline V gene has CDR1 SGHDN and CDR2 FVKESK. The CDR3 region is CASSHLSRPYEQYF. CDR3 nucleotides: TGTGCCAGCAGCCATCTTTCCCGTCCCTACGAGCAGTACTTC.

The V and J genes are TRBV20-1 and TRBJ1-2; unclear D gene. V dropped 1 base and J dropped 4 bases, with 19 bases sitting between them. The CDR3 loop spans 16 amino acids. CDR1 and CDR2 (germline): DFQATT, SNEGSKA (reference sequence). In DNA form, the CDR3 reads TGCAGTGCTAGAGTTTCAATGGGGATCCGGGGCTATGGCTACACCTTC. This translates into CSARVSMGIRGYGYTF.

This clonotype was seen more than once but under ten times. The rearrangement links TRBV7-8 to TRBJ2-1; no firm D call. Looked up from germline, CDR1 is SGHVS and CDR2 is FQNEAQ. The CDR3 is made up of 13 amino acids. V lost 5 bases to trimming and J lost 6 bases, with 11 bases between them. The DNA of the CDR3 is TGTGCCAGCAGCCTGCGACAAATCAATGAGCAGTTCTTC. This gives the protein CASSLRQINEQFF.

In its sample, this clonotype was seen many times. The chain carries TRBV7-2 and TRBJ2-3, with 11 bases lining up with TRBD2. Germline V gene data show CDR1 as SGHTA and CDR2 as FQGNSA. The CDR3 sequence is 15 residues long. V shed 2 bases and J 6 bases; nucleotides not matched to a gene: 4. CDR3 sequence reads: CASSLTSGSGDTQYF. In DNA form, the CDR3 reads TGTGCCAGCAGCTTAACTAGCGGGAGCGGGGATACGCAGTATTTT.

Only a few counts were recorded for this clonotype. The chain links TRBV7-6 to TRBJ1-5; D is possibly TRBD1 (6 bases). Germline V gene lookup returns CDR1 SGHVS and CDR2 FNYEAQ. V was pared by 5 bases and J by 0 bases, with 8 bases between. The CDR3 is 14 amino acids. CDR3 in amino acids: CASSIGGSNQPQHF. The CDR3 nucleotides read TGTGCCAGCAGCATAGGGGGTAGCAATCAGCCCCAGCATTTT.

This clonotype was seen only a few times. This rearrangement joins TRBV7-6 to TRBJ2-1; 11 bases are shared with TRBD2. Germline-derived CDR1 and CDR2 are SGHVS and FNYEAQ. The trim removed 3 bases at V and 7 bases at J, leaving 11 bases unmatched. The CDR3 length is 17 residues. The CDR3 sequence: CASSLRLGLAVFNEQFF. The CDR3, as DNA: TGTGCCAGCAGCTTGCGGTTGGGACTAGCGGTTTTTAATGAGCAGTTCTTC.

This clonotype turned up a few times. The chain links TRBV7-9 to TRBJ2-1; D may correspond to TRBD1 or TRBD2 (5 bases each). The germline CDR1 and CDR2 sequences are SEHNR and FQNEAQ (reference sequence). The CDR3 covers 12 residues. V dropped 6 bases and J dropped 15 bases, with 18 bases sitting between them. The CDR3 region has the DNA TGTGCCAGCAGGTTTCCGGGACGGCCTCCGTTCTTC. Translation: CASRFPGRPPFF.

A few counts support this clonotype. This chain joins TRBV28 and TRBJ2-3; TRBD2 matches at 8 bases. CDR1 is MDHEN, CDR2 SYDVKM, per germline. J was trimmed by 4 bases and V by 3 bases; bases with no gene match: 6. The length of the CDR3 is 15 residues. The CDR3 loop is CASSLLREVPDTQYF. For the CDR3, the DNA is TGTGCCAGCAGTTTGTTGCGGGAGGTTCCAGATACGCAGTATTTT.

This clonotype was observed a handful of times. The CDR3 protein is CASSVSGHSSYEQYF. The CDR3 bases are TGTGCCAGCAGCGTTAGCGGACATAGCTCCTACGAGCAGTACTTC. The chain employs TRBV7-2 and TRBJ2-7; TRBD2 might be the D (6 bases). In germline, CDR1 is SGHTA, CDR2 FQGNSA. V was shortened by 5 bases and J by 0 bases, with 14 bases between the two germline ends. This CDR3 spans 15 amino acids.

The genes are TRBV2 and TRBJ2-7, with D possibly matching TRBD2 (5 bases). V was cut by 3 bases and J by 0 bases, with 9 bases left in between. Per germline, CDR1 SNHLY and CDR2 FYNNEI. The CDR3 extends over 14 amino acids. The DNA for the CDR3 is TGTGCCAGCAGTGAGTTGAGGGACTCCTACGAGCAGTACTTC. Its translation: CASSELRDSYEQYF.

There are many counts of this clonotype. The chain carries TRBV7-2 and TRBJ2-7, with 10 bases lining up with TRBD2. The CDR3 is made up of 14 amino acids. Germline lookup yields CDR1 SGHTA and CDR2 FQGNSA. With V trimmed by 5 bases and J by 3 bases, 4 bases remained unmatched. The CDR3 nucleotides are TGTGCCAGCAGCCCAGCTAGCGGGAGCTACGAGCAGTACTTC. Its translation is CASSPASGSYEQYF. The full variable domain, rest sourced from reference TRBV7-2 and TRBJ2-7, is GAGVSQSPSNKVTEKGKDVELRCDPISGHTALYWYRQSLGQGLEFLIYFQGNSAPDKSGLPSDRFSAERTGGSVSTLTIQRTQQEDSAVYLCASSPASGSYEQYFGPGTRLTVT.

This clonotype was counted a few times. The chain recombines TRBV4-2 with TRBJ2-3, with unresolved D. Germline lookup yields CDR1 LGHNA and CDR2 YNFKEQ. V lost 2 bases to trimming and J lost 3 bases, with 12 bases between them. The CDR3 runs to 15 residues. CDR3 nucleotide sequence: TGTGCCAGCAGCCAACCAGTTCAGGCTACAGATACGCAGTATTTT. Its translation is CASSQPVQATDTQYF.

The chain employs TRBV18 and TRBJ2-7; no reliable D call. Germline V gene data show CDR1 as KGHSH and CDR2 as LQKENI. This CDR3 region has 14 residues. Between the trimmed V and J ends, which lost 2 bases and 2 bases, there was a span of 10 bases. The CDR3 nucleotides are TGTGCCAGCTCACCAACGACAAGCCCCTACGAGCAGTACTTC. It specifies CASSPTTSPYEQYF.

This clonotype was observed a few times. V gene TRBV12-3 or TRBV12-4 combines with J gene TRBJ2-5; D unresolved. There are 11 residues in the CDR3. V gave up 0 bases and J gave up 7 bases, with 3 bases separating them. The CDR3: CASSLAGTQYF. The CDR3, as DNA: TGTGCCAGCAGTTTAGCGGGGACCCAGTACTTC.

The sample holds a few counts of this clonotype. This chain uses TRBV15 with TRBJ2-7; TRBD1 matches 7 bases. CDR1 is LNHNV and CDR2 is YYDKDF in the germline V gene (reference sequence). V lost 3 bases and J lost 4; bases outside the gene matches: 3. The CDR3 consists of 13 residues. This CDR3 is CATSRTGLYEQYF. The CDR3 DNA follows: TGTGCCACCAGCAGGACAGGGCTTTACGAGCAGTACTTC.

This clonotype was observed a few times. The chain employs TRBV4-1 and TRBJ2-5; 7 positions agree with TRBD1. V was clipped by 3 bases and J by 2 bases; unmatched bases: 6. The CDR3 has 15 amino acids. CDR1 is MGHRA, CDR2 YSYEKL, per germline. Here the CDR3 reads CASSQAPGQQETQYF. CDR3 DNA sequence: TGCGCCAGCAGCCAGGCGCCGGGACAGCAAGAGACCCAGTACTTC.

This clonotype was observed a few times. This chain uses TRBV25-1 with TRBJ2-4; D remains unclear. Trimming took 2 bases from V and 1 from J, leaving 12 bases between them. Germline loops: CDR1 MGHDK, CDR2 SYGVNS. The CDR3 runs 16 residues. The CDR3 DNA reads TGTGCCAGCAGTGAAGGTATAGGGATGGCCAAAAACATTCAGTACTTC. Encoded protein: CASSEGIGMAKNIQYF.